The 15 T cell receptor beta chains listed next were all sequenced from one sample in a study of OX40 agonist ivuxolimab in advanced cancers. Assay: immunoSEQ multiplex PCR; the TCRdb copy retains only in-frame clones and omits some. Seen here are tens of thousands of clones, 70% to 90% observed once, and the top ten hold around 0.51%. This sample comprised CD4+ or CD8+ T cells sorted from blood, obtained in a trial of the OX40 agonist ivuxolimab. The receptors derive from an adult with an advanced solid tumor such as melanoma, head and neck, liver or kidney cancer.

V and J are TRBV19 and TRBJ1-2; TRBD1 matches 8 bases. Germline lookup yields CDR1 LNHDA and CDR2 SQIVND (reference sequence). The CDR3 has 14 residues. V lost 4 bases and J lost 6; bases outside the gene matches: 7. The CDR3 sequence is CASSRTGWKDGYTF. The CDR3 DNA is TGTGCCAGTAGTAGGACAGGGTGGAAGGATGGCTACACCTTC.

CDR3 DNA sequence: TGTGCCTGGAGAGACACGGCGAGCTCCTACGAGCAGTACTTC. Its protein product is CAWRDTASSYEQYF. V gene TRBV30 combines with J gene TRBJ2-7; D not certain. The ends were cut back, 3 bases at V and 0 bases at J, with 12 bases in the middle. Germline CDR1 GTSNPN, CDR2 SVGIG (reference sequence). This CDR3 is 14 amino acids long.

This clone was counted once. This chain links TRBV29-1 with TRBJ1-2; no reliable D call. Trimming cost V 4 bases and J 6 bases, with 12 bases left between them. Germline assignment: CDR1 SQVTM and CDR2 ANQGSEA. The CDR3 consists of 12 residues. The CDR3 DNA follows: TGCAGCGTTGTAGGACCGGGAGATGGCTACACCTTC. Translating gives CSVVGPGDGYTF.

The V call is TRBV27, the J call TRBJ2-7, with D possibly TRBD1 on 5 matching bases. CDR3 length equals 16 residues. Trimming took off 3 bases at V and 1 base at J, with 16 bases between the two ends. Germline V lookup: CDR1 MNHEY, CDR2 SMNVEV (reference sequence). DNA for the CDR3: TGTGCCAGCAGTTTGGCCGACAGCCCTCCTTCCTACGAGCAGTACTTC. Its protein is CASSLADSPPSYEQYF.

This clone was seen only a few times. This sequence joins TRBV6-1 and TRBJ2-7; 7 nucleotides align to TRBD2. V shed 7 bases and J 2 bases; nucleotides not matched to a gene: 8. CDR3 length: 14 amino acids. Germline CDR1 reads MNHNS; CDR2 reads SASEGT. CDR3 in amino acids: CASKREVKTYEQYF. The CDR3 nucleotides are TGTGCCAGCAAACGGGAGGTAAAGACCTACGAGCAGTACTTC.

This clone has a single count. The rearrangement uses TRBV19 and TRBJ1-1, with 8 bases lining up with TRBD1. Germline values: CDR1 LNHDA, CDR2 SQIVND (reference sequence). This CDR3 has 14 residues. V shed 7 bases, J shed 4 bases, and the junction held 8 bases outside the gene matches. This CDR3 reads CASTPRGRLTEAFF. The CDR3, as DNA: TGTGCCAGTACCCCCAGGGGGCGCCTCACTGAAGCTTTCTTT. Drawing the rest from reference TRBV19 and TRBJ1-1, the complete variable domain is DGGITQSPKYLFRKEGQNVTLSCEQNLNHDAMYWYRQDPGQGLRLIYYSQIVNDFQKGDIAEGYSVSREKKESFPLTVTSAQKNPTAFYLCASTPRGRLTEAFFGQGTRLTVV.

The V and J genes are TRBV19 and TRBJ1-5, with D perhaps TRBD1 (6 bases). This CDR3 spans 16 amino acids. Trimming removed 7 bases from V and 7 bases from J, with 23 bases in between. Per the germline V gene, CDR1 is LNHDA and CDR2 is SQIVND (reference sequence). The CDR3 DNA follows: TGTGCCAGTACCCTAAGGGGAAGCCAGGGGTACCAGCCCCAGCATTTT. This encodes CASTLRGSQGYQPQHF.

The chain is built from TRBV18 and TRBJ1-1; unclear D gene. V was clipped by 3 bases and J by 1 base, with 6 bases between them. This CDR3 comprises 13 residues. The germline V gene encodes CDR1 KGHSH and CDR2 LQKENI. This CDR3 is CASSPSANTEAFF. CDR3 nucleotides: TGTGCCAGCTCACCTTCAGCGAACACTGAAGCTTTCTTT.

This chain connects TRBV28 to TRBJ1-2, with D possibly TRBD1 on 5 matching bases. The CDR3 runs 14 residues. The V end lost 7 bases, the J end lost 1 base, and 13 bases lay between the germline ends. Germline V gene sequence: CDR1 MDHEN, CDR2 SYDVKM. The CDR3 DNA sequence: TGTGCCAGCACTGGGGCTTTCTTTAACTATGGCTACACCTTC. This translates into CASTGAFFNYGYTF.

The V and J genes are TRBV5-1 and TRBJ2-1; D not resolved. CDR3 size: 14 residues. V lost 5 bases, J lost 4 bases, and 13 bases lay in between. Germline V gene lookup returns CDR1 SGHRS and CDR2 YFSETQ. The CDR3 loop is CASRATAAYNEQFF. CDR3 DNA sequence: TGCGCCAGCAGGGCCACGGCGGCGTACAATGAGCAGTTCTTC.

The chain recombines TRBV19 with TRBJ1-5, with D unresolved. CDR1 is LNHDA, CDR2 SQIVND, per germline (reference sequence). The CDR3 runs to 13 residues. The V end was cut by 5 bases, the J end by 7 bases, with 12 bases between. The CDR3 protein is CASSAAGLQPQHF. The CDR3 nucleotides are TGTGCCAGTAGTGCGGCGGGTTTGCAGCCCCAGCATTTT.

The chain couples TRBV7-9 to TRBJ2-7; TRBD1 or TRBD2 may be the D gene (7 bases each). V was shortened by 4 bases and J by 0 bases, with 19 bases between the two germline ends. Germline-derived CDR1 and CDR2 are SEHNR and FQNEAQ (reference sequence). CDR3 length: 17 amino acids. The CDR3 spells CASSWGGQTQVSYEQYF. The DNA for the CDR3 is TGTGCCAGCAGCTGGGGGGGACAGACGCAAGTCTCCTACGAGCAGTACTTC.

The CDR3 DNA reads as TGTGCCAGCAGCCCGAGCGGACTAGCGGGACGCACAGATACGCAGTATTTT. It encodes CASSPSGLAGRTDTQYF. The genes are TRBV4-2 and TRBJ2-3, with 12 bases identical to TRBD2. CDR3 size: 17 residues. Per germline, CDR1 LGHNA and CDR2 YNFKEQ. The junction had 6 bases not matched to a gene; V was cut back by 4 bases and J by 1 base.

The rearrangement joins TRBV7-9 to TRBJ2-1; 10 nucleotides align to TRBD2. The V gene's germline CDR1 is SEHNR and CDR2 FQNEAQ (reference sequence). Trimming cost V 2 bases and J 15 bases; bases outside gene matches: 16. This CDR3 is built from 16 residues. The CDR3 bases are TGTGCCAGCAGCTTAAAAGGACTAGCGGCTCACACGGTTCTGTTCTTC. It codes for CASSLKGLAAHTVLFF.

The chain carries TRBV2 and TRBJ1-4; weak D call: TRBD1 (6 bases). Trimming shortened V by 6 bases and J by 7 bases, and 21 bases separated the two germline ends. The germline V gene has CDR1 SNHLY and CDR2 FYNNEI. The CDR3 contains 16 residues. The CDR3 region is CASRNRESGISEKLFF. CDR3 bases: TGTGCCAGCAGGAACAGGGAAAGCGGTATTAGTGAAAAACTGTTTTTT.